The source of this T cell receptor (beta chain) is a study of CD8 T cells in ankylosing spondylitis. MiXCR, applied by TCRdb to the 5' RACE reads, yields one record per CDR3 protein. In the table there are a few hundred thousand distinct CDR3 sequences, roughly 13% of which are singletons. Worth noting for this clonotype: Its specificity is unknown.

Germline V gene lookup returns CDR1 MNHEY and CDR2 SMNVEV (reference sequence). CDR3 length: 14 amino acids. Trimming left V 3 bases short and J 5 bases short, with 13 bases between. Study findings and constraints: A TCR beta motif of about 8 highly homologous variants seemed to mark ankylosing spondylitis blood. Existing reports had already noted some motif variants in reactive arthritis synovial fluid and blood. Relatively scarce in peripheral blood, disease-linked clones were CD8+. Significant enrichment of disease-linked clones was reported in matched ankylosing spondylitis synovial fluid.

J is TRBJ1-1 and V is TRBV27; D may be TRBD1 (6 bases). The clonotype comes from a male donor with ankylosing spondylitis. The sequenced sample consisted of blood, either unsorted or a sorted T cell fraction (not recorded which). CDR3 nucleotides: TGTGCCAGCAGTTTTACAGGGTTCGGAACTGAAGCTTTCTTT. This gives the protein CASSFTGFGTEAFF.